What follows describes a single T cell receptor beta chain. The germline CDR1 and CDR2 sequences are MNHEY and SVGAGI. V was clipped by 6 bases and J by 4 bases, with 12 bases between them. The CDR3 length is 14 residues. The sample belongs to a study of blood T cell repertoires in COVID-19. Libraries were prepared by immunoSEQ multiplex PCR; TCRdb keeps only in-frame clonotypes and omits some of them. The sample includes 100,000 to 150,000 clones, around 89% seen only once; the top ten take around 10%. This receptor was obtained from a man in his fifties with acute or convalescent COVID-19. This chain joins TRBV6-5 and TRBJ2-2, with D unclear. Specimen: peripheral blood. The CDR3 region has the DNA TGTGCCAGCAGACGACTCTCGAGCACCGGGGAGCTGTTTTTT. This codes for CASRRLSSTGELFF.